The 28 T cell receptor beta chains below were found in one sample sequenced in a study of T-cell memory formation after mild COVID-19. TCRdb analysed the 5' RACE reads with MiXCR anew, one entry per CDR3 protein. The sample shows hundreds of thousands of distinct CDR3 sequences, about 20% of them seen only once. Sample: PBMCs or a T cell subset sorted from them (not recorded which). These receptors all come from an adult woman who had mild COVID-19 (a few samples of this study predate the infection). Cell type and time point are not known.

The J gene is TRBJ1-2, the V gene TRBV20-1; TRBD1 matches at 7 bases. J lost 1 base, V lost 6 bases, and 8 bases had no gene match. Germline loops: CDR1 DFQATT, CDR2 SNEGSKA (reference sequence). The CDR3 is made up of 14 amino acids. This CDR3 is CSAPRQGYNYGYTF. The CDR3 DNA sequence: TGCAGTGCCCCGAGACAGGGTTATAACTATGGCTACACCTTC.

This clonotype has more than one count but fewer than ten. The chain employs TRBV5-4 and TRBJ1-2; a weak D match, TRBD1 (5 bases). The germline V and J ends were trimmed by 3 bases and 2 bases, with 11 bases remaining between them. The CDR3 contains 14 residues. The germline CDR1 and CDR2 sequences are SGHNT and YYREEE (reference sequence). CDR3 loop: CASSSGTTNYGYTF. Written as DNA, the CDR3 is TGTGCCAGCAGCTCCGGGACTACCAACTATGGCTACACCTTC. Together with reference TRBV5-4 and TRBJ1-2, the CDR3 gives the full variable domain: ETGVTQSPTHLIKTRGQQVTLRCSSQSGHNTVSWYQQALGQGPQFIFQYYREEENGRGNFPPRFSGLQFPNYSSELNVNALELDDSALYLCASSSGTTNYGYTFGSGTRLTVV.

J is TRBJ1-5 and V is TRBV12-3 or TRBV12-4, with TRBD1 matching 8 bases. The CDR3 contains 14 residues. The trim removed 6 bases at V and 7 bases at J, leaving 8 bases unmatched. CDR3 protein: CASRKDRVGQPQHF. DNA for the CDR3: TGTGCCAGCAGAAAGGACAGGGTAGGGCAGCCCCAGCATTTT.

This clonotype has just a few counts. This chain uses TRBV6-5 with TRBJ2-3, with TRBD2 identical over 11 bases. The CDR3 contains 14 residues. After removal of 8 bases from V and 4 bases from J, the junction contained 5 bases not matched to a gene. In germline, CDR1 is MNHEY, CDR2 SVGAGI. The CDR3 region has the DNA TGTGCCAGCTCCCTAGCGGGAGGCTCAGATACGCAGTATTTT. This sequence encodes CASSLAGGSDTQYF.

The rearrangement uses TRBV11-2 and TRBJ2-6; D unresolved. The CDR3 runs 16 residues. Trimming stripped 0 bases from V and 3 bases from J, with 9 bases between. Germline values: CDR1 SGHAT, CDR2 FQNNGV. This CDR3 reads CASSLDLGIGANVLTF. CDR3 bases: TGTGCCAGCAGCTTAGATCTAGGGATTGGGGCCAACGTCCTGACTTTC.

This clonotype is a singleton in its sample. The CDR3 protein is CASSQVYPLAGVVVDNEQFF. In DNA, the CDR3 is TGTGCCAGCAGCCAAGTGTACCCACTAGCGGGAGTCGTAGTGGACAATGAGCAGTTCTTC. The rearrangement links TRBV3-1 to TRBJ2-1, with TRBD2 identical over 11 bases. The CDR3 covers 20 residues. V lost 1 base to trimming and J lost 5 bases; unmatched junction nucleotides: 16. Germline V lookup: CDR1 LGHDT, CDR2 YNNKEL (reference sequence).

This clonotype was seen more than once but under ten times. The CDR3 DNA follows: TGCGCCAGCAGCCAAGCCATGGGCACTACCACCGGGGAGCTGTTTTTT. It yields the protein CASSQAMGTTTGELFF. V is TRBV4-3 and J is TRBJ2-2; D is undetermined. CDR3 size: 16 residues. The germline V gene has CDR1 LGHNA and CDR2 YSLEER. V lost 1 base, J lost 4 bases, and 13 bases lay in between.

This clonotype was detected only a few times. The chain links TRBV24-1 to TRBJ2-3, with 8 positions matching TRBD2. Germline trimming cut 3 bases from V and 3 bases from J; bases unmatched to any gene: 4. The CDR3 covers 15 residues. CDR1 is KGHDR and CDR2 is SFDVKD in the germline V gene. The CDR3 spells CATSDKRGWTDTQYF. CDR3 coding DNA: TGTGCCACCAGTGATAAGCGGGGGTGGACAGATACGCAGTATTTT.

This clonotype has more than one count but fewer than ten. The chain recombines TRBV3-1 with TRBJ2-4; 9 bases are a match to TRBD1. From germline, CDR1 is LGHDT and CDR2 YNNKEL (reference sequence). The trim removed 7 bases at V and 7 bases at J, leaving 8 bases unmatched. The CDR3 is made up of 14 amino acids. DNA for the CDR3: TGTGCCAGCACCCTGACAGGGGGGTCGAACATTCAGTACTTC. Residues: CASTLTGGSNIQYF. The full variable domain, completed using reference TRBV3-1 and TRBJ2-4, is DTAVSQTPKYLVTQMGNDKSIKCEQNLGHDTMYWYKQDSKKFLKIMFSYNNKELIINETVPNRFSPKSPDKAHLNLHINSLELGDSAVYFCASTLTGGSNIQYFGAGTRLSVL.

The chain couples TRBV3-1 to TRBJ1-1; D gene uncertain. V gave up 4 bases and J gave up 8 bases, with 14 bases separating them. Germline CDR1 and CDR2: LGHDT and YNNKEL (reference sequence). The CDR3 contains 13 residues. CDR3 in amino acids: CASSLKGSREAFF. The CDR3, as DNA: TGTGCCAGCAGCCTGAAAGGGTCCCGGGAAGCTTTCTTT.

This clonotype showed up just a few times. The rearrangement joins TRBV12-3 or TRBV12-4 to TRBJ2-7; 14 positions match TRBD2. Trimming cost V 6 bases and J 0 bases; bases outside gene matches: 10. The CDR3 has 18 residues. As DNA, the CDR3 is TGTGCCAGCAGCTCAAGTCGACTAGCGGGAGGGCGCTCCTACGAGCAGTACTTC. This gives the protein CASSSSRLAGGRSYEQYF.

The table lists this clonotype with a count of one. The CDR3 protein is CASSDGFLRSDTQYF. For the CDR3, the DNA is TGTGCCAGCAGTGATGGTTTCCTTCGGTCAGATACGCAGTATTTT. The rearrangement links TRBV2 to TRBJ2-3; D gene ambiguous. Per the germline V gene, CDR1 is SNHLY and CDR2 is FYNNEI. There are 15 residues in the CDR3. Trimming pared 3 bases from V and 4 bases from J, leaving 14 bases between.

In its sample, this clonotype was seen a few times. The rearrangement links TRBV5-1 to TRBJ2-1; TRBD2 aligns across 10 bases. This CDR3 is built from 16 residues. V was clipped by 0 bases and J by 7 bases; unmatched bases: 7. Germline-derived CDR1 and CDR2 are SGHRS and YFSETQ. CDR3 protein: CASSLALSGGLNEQFF. The CDR3 DNA reads as TGCGCCAGCAGCTTGGCCCTTAGCGGGGGGTTAAATGAGCAGTTCTTC.

The sample holds many counts of this clonotype. The chain couples TRBV7-9 to TRBJ1-2; D might be TRBD1 (5 bases). Trimming took 3 bases from V and 4 from J, leaving 15 bases between them. The CDR3 has 15 amino acids. CDR1 and CDR2 from the germline V gene are SEHNR and FQNEAQ (reference sequence). The CDR3 is CASSFPDTRSYGYTF. For the CDR3, the DNA is TGTGCCAGCAGCTTTCCGGACACTCGGTCCTATGGCTACACCTTC.

This clonotype was found a few times. The rearrangement uses TRBV10-3 and TRBJ1-1; possible D gene TRBD1, 5 bases. V was pared by 2 bases and J by 0 bases, with 10 bases between. The CDR3 covers 15 residues. Germline V gene data show CDR1 as ENHRY and CDR2 as SYGVKD. The CDR3 coding sequence is TGTGCCATCAGTGAGAAAGCAGGGATGAACACTGAAGCTTTCTTT. As protein: CAISEKAGMNTEAFF.

This clonotype was recorded a few times. This rearrangement joins TRBV6-5 to TRBJ2-3; 13 bases line up with TRBD2. The CDR3 covers 15 residues. After removal of 5 bases from V and 6 bases from J, the junction contained 5 bases not matched to a gene. Germline V gives CDR1 MNHEY, CDR2 SVGAGI. In nucleotides, the CDR3 is TGTGCCAGCAGTCCGGGACTAGCGGGATGGGATACGCAGTATTTT. It is translated as CASSPGLAGWDTQYF.

The rearrangement joins TRBV5-8 to TRBJ1-2, with no clear D. Germline V gene lookup returns CDR1 SGHTS and CDR2 YDEGEE. V was clipped by 0 bases and J by 2 bases, with 8 bases between them. This CDR3 is built from 14 residues. CDR3 DNA sequence: TGTGCCAGCAGCTTGGGTATATCAAACTATGGCTACACCTTC. It codes for CASSLGISNYGYTF.

V gene TRBV7-2 combines with J gene TRBJ2-6; no firm D call. Trimming shortened V by 1 base and J by 0 bases, and 10 bases separated the two germline ends. This CDR3 comprises 17 residues. Germline CDR1 is SGHTA and CDR2 is FQGNSA. In nucleotides, the CDR3 is TGTGCCAGCAGCTTAGTTCCCGGCCCCTCTGGGGCCAACGTCCTGACTTTC. Translating gives CASSLVPGPSGANVLTF.

The sample holds a few counts of this clonotype. V is TRBV15 and J is TRBJ2-5, with 7 bases aligning to TRBD1. The germline gives CDR1 LNHNV, CDR2 YYDKDF (reference sequence). V dropped 2 bases and J dropped 5; count of bases not matched to a gene: 8. The CDR3 is made up of 15 amino acids. This CDR3 is CATSRTGAMVETQYF. CDR3 DNA: TGTGCCACCAGCAGAACAGGGGCTATGGTGGAGACCCAGTACTTC.

This clonotype was detected many times. The V and J genes are TRBV24-1 and TRBJ2-1; 7 bases fit TRBD2. This CDR3 has 16 amino acids. J lost 9 bases, V lost 4 bases, and 14 bases had no gene match. Germline CDR1 reads KGHDR; CDR2 reads SFDVKD. In DNA, the CDR3 is TGTGCCACCAGTGAACCCCTAGCGGAAACCCGGCGTGAGCAGTTCTTC. This codes for CATSEPLAETRREQFF.

This chain links TRBV11-2 with TRBJ2-5, with 8 bases matching TRBD2. The V gene's germline CDR1 is SGHAT and CDR2 FQNNGV. The CDR3 runs to 15 residues. Losses at the gene ends were 1 base for V and 7 bases for J; bases not matched to a gene: 8. The CDR3 here is CASSLVVAGSGTQYF. The CDR3 DNA is TGTGCCAGCAGCTTAGTAGTAGCGGGGTCGGGGACCCAGTACTTC.

The chain uses TRBV9 and TRBJ2-3; 7 nucleotides match TRBD2. Germline assignment: CDR1 SGDLS and CDR2 YYNGEE. The CDR3 covers 14 residues. V lost 7 bases and J lost 3; bases outside the gene matches: 8. The CDR3 loop is CASPDQRGTDTQYF. The CDR3 DNA sequence: TGTGCCAGCCCCGACCAGCGGGGAACAGATACGCAGTATTTT.

The J gene is TRBJ2-7, the V gene TRBV6-5; 7 bases map to TRBD2. After removal of 1 base from V and 0 bases from J, the junction contained 6 bases not matched to a gene. Germline V CDR1 and CDR2: MNHEY, SVGAGI. CDR3 length: 16 amino acids. CDR3 amino acids: CASSYLRGRGSYEQYF. CDR3 coding DNA: TGTGCCAGCAGTTACTTGCGGGGGAGGGGCTCCTACGAGCAGTACTTC.

This clonotype came up many times. V and J are TRBV4-2 and TRBJ2-7; D ambiguous. The CDR3 has 14 residues. Between the trimmed V and J ends, which lost 0 bases and 2 bases, there was a span of 8 bases. Per germline, CDR1 LGHNA and CDR2 YNFKEQ. The CDR3 DNA follows: TGTGCCAGCAGCCAAGATAAGGGCCCCTACGAGCAGTACTTC. It translates to CASSQDKGPYEQYF.

V gene TRBV14 combines with J gene TRBJ2-1, with TRBD1 matching 9 bases. The CDR3 has 17 residues. Germline CDR1 and CDR2: SGHDN and FVKESK. Germline trimming cut 1 base from V and 7 bases from J; bases unmatched to any gene: 11. This CDR3 reads CASSQGRDREFGNEQFF. CDR3 coding DNA: TGTGCCAGCAGCCAAGGAAGGGACAGGGAATTTGGTAATGAGCAGTTCTTC.

This chain links TRBV27 with TRBJ2-1, with TRBD2 matching 10 bases. CDR1 is MNHEY and CDR2 is SMNVEV in the germline V gene (reference sequence). V was clipped by 3 bases and J by 4 bases; unmatched bases: 3. The CDR3 is 15 amino acids. The CDR3 here is CASSFALAGYNEQFF. The DNA of the CDR3 is TGTGCCAGCAGTTTTGCACTAGCGGGGTACAATGAGCAGTTCTTC.

In its sample, this clonotype was seen a few times. This chain links TRBV12-3 or TRBV12-4 with TRBJ2-1, with 12 bases lining up with TRBD2. After removal of 6 bases from V and 10 bases from J, the junction contained 7 bases not matched to a gene. CDR3 length: 14 amino acids. As DNA, the CDR3 is TGTGCCAGCAGAAGGACTAGCGGGATACAGGAGCAGTTCTTC. Translation: CASRRTSGIQEQFF.

This clonotype was seen more than once but under ten times. This chain links TRBV4-3 with TRBJ2-5; 9 bases line up with TRBD2. Germline V lookup: CDR1 LGHNA, CDR2 YSLEER. The CDR3 contains 17 residues. With V trimmed by 4 bases and J by 4 bases, 13 bases remained unmatched. The CDR3, as DNA: TGCGCCAGCAGCCCCCGCCTTGCGGGAGGGCCTGGAGAGACCCAGTACTTC. Its protein is CASSPRLAGGPGETQYF.